A single sample is the source of the 6 T cell receptor beta chains below, sequenced in a study of glioma-infiltrating T cells. Using RNA template, CDR3s of TCR alpha and beta were amplified with iRepertoire arm-PCR. TCRdb processed the multiplex PCR reads anew with MiXCR; each CDR3 protein has one entry. Among 3,000 to 3,500 distinct CDR3 sequences, roughly 85% were seen once, and the ten largest hold 36%. The sequencing sample was made of glioma tissue, nonneoplastic brain tissue, or PBMCs (not recorded which). All receptors come from a human donor with low-grade glioma or glioblastoma, undergoing nonglioma brain surgery, or in good health (not recorded which).

Notes on this clonotype: Being off target in a library aimed at alpha chains, this beta chain has a size of little meaning. The chain is built from TRBV14 and TRBJ1-2, with D maybe TRBD1 (5 bases). With 1 base removed from V and 8 bases from J, the gap between germline ends came to 17 bases. From germline, CDR1 is SGHDN and CDR2 FVKESK. This CDR3 spans 15 amino acids. The CDR3 DNA reads TGTGCCAGCAGCCAAGCGGGACGGAAGGGTTCCGGCTACACCTTC. Protein product: CASSQAGRKGSGYTF.

Details on this clonotype: The library was built for alpha chains, so this beta chain is an off-target read and its size means little. J is TRBJ1-2 and V is TRBV27, with D perhaps TRBD1 (5 bases). The V gene's germline CDR1 is MNHEY and CDR2 SMNVEV (reference sequence). The CDR3 covers 14 residues. Trimming took 2 bases from V and 2 from J, leaving 9 bases between them. As DNA, the CDR3 is TGTGCCAGCAGTTTACAGGCAGGGAACTATGGCTACACCTTC. Amino acid sequence: CASSLQAGNYGYTF.

Note on this clonotype: Because this beta chain is a stray read in a library intended to capture alpha chains, its abundance should not be given much weight. The chain couples TRBV5-1 to TRBJ1-4; 11 bases are a match to TRBD1. This CDR3 has 15 residues. The junction had 6 bases not matched to a gene; V was cut back by 5 bases and J by 6 bases. Germline values: CDR1 SGHRS, CDR2 YFSETQ. In DNA form, the CDR3 reads TGCGCCAGCAGAAGGACAGGGGGCGTTGATGAAAAACTGTTTTTT. Protein product: CASRRTGGVDEKLFF.

Points on this clonotype: Found in a library prepared for alpha chains, this beta chain is an off-target read, and its abundance has little meaning. The genes are TRBV6-2 or TRBV6-3 and TRBJ1-2; D uncertain. The ends were cut back, 0 bases at V and 1 base at J, with 6 bases in the middle. CDR3 length: 14 residues. Germline V lookup: CDR1 MNHEY, CDR2 SVGEGT. CDR3 protein: CASSYSTLNYGYTF. For the CDR3, the DNA is TGTGCCAGCAGTTACTCGACTCTTAACTATGGCTACACCTTC.

Comments on this clonotype: This beta chain slipped into a library made for alpha chains as a stray read, so its size is not meaningful. The chain uses TRBV6-9 and TRBJ1-1; D is unresolved. The CDR3 extends over 12 amino acids. CDR1 and CDR2 from the germline V gene are MNHGY and SVAAGI. Trimming took 4 bases from V and 11 from J, leaving 14 bases between them. The CDR3 protein is CASSSTGRVAFF. As DNA, the CDR3 is TGTGCCAGCAGTTCGACCGGCCGGGTCGCTTTCTTT.

On this clonotype itself: Because the library targeted alpha chains, this beta chain is an off-target read whose size means little. In nucleotides, the CDR3 is TGTGCCAGCGGCCGGCTTCAACTGTTTTTT. This codes for CASGRLQLFF. The chain carries TRBV19 and TRBJ1-4; the D is unclear. Per germline, CDR1 LNHDA and CDR2 SQIVND (reference sequence). The CDR3 has 10 residues. Trimming took off 9 bases at V and 12 bases at J, with 11 bases between the two ends.